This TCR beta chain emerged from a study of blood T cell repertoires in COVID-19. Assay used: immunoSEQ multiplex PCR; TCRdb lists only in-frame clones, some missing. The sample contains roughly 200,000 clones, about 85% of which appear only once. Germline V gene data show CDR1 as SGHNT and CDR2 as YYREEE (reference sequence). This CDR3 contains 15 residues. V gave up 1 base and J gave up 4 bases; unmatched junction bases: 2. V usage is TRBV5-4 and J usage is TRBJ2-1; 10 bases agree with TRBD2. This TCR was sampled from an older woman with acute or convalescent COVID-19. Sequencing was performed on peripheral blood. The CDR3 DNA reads TGTGCCAGCAGCTTGAGGACTAGCGGATACAATGAGCAGTTCTTC. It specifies CASSLRTSGYNEQFF.